This TCR beta chain was identified in a study of blood T cell repertoires in COVID-19. Trimming took off 7 bases at V and 8 bases at J, with 26 bases between the two ends. The CDR3 covers 16 residues. Germline CDR1 is MDHEN and CDR2 is SYDVKM. The protocol was immunoSEQ multiplex PCR, while the TCRdb copy is restricted to in-frame clones and leaves out a portion. The sample yields 150,000 to 200,000 clones, around 92% seen once. The source of this sequence is a young man with COVID-19, enrolled during active disease. The rearrangement uses TRBV28 and TRBJ1-2; weak D call: TRBD1 (6 bases). Sequencing used peripheral blood. The chain's CDR3 is CASTIHPPGHGPGYTF. CDR3 bases: TGTGCCAGCACCATACATCCTCCGGGACACGGACCCGGCTACACCTTC.